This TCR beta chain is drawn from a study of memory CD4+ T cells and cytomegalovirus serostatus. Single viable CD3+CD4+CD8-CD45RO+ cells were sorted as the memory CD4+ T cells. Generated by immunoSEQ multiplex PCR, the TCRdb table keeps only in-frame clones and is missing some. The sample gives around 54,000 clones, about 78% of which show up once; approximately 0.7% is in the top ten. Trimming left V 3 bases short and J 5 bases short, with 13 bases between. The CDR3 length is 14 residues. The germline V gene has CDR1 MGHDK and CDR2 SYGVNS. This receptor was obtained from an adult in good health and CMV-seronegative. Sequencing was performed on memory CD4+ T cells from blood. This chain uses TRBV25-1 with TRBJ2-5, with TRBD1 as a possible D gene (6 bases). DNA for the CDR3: TGTGCCAGCAGTGACCCTCAGGGGTTCGAGACCCAGTACTTC. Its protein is CASSDPQGFETQYF.